This T cell receptor (beta chain) was retrieved from a study of T cells after yellow fever vaccination. Germline V gene data show CDR1 as SEHNR and CDR2 as FQNEAQ (reference sequence). V lost 8 bases, J lost 0 bases, and 14 bases lay in between. This CDR3 is 16 amino acids long. Ten or more counts support this clonotype. TCRdb analysed the 5' RACE reads with MiXCR anew, one entry per CDR3 protein. In the table there are some 23,000 distinct CDR3 sequences, around 3.4% of which are singletons. The gene calls are TRBV7-9 and TRBJ2-6; D gene uncertain. The specimen was PBMCs, either bulk or a sorted T-cell subset (CD4+, CD8+, memory, or dextramer-sorted; not recorded which), collected approximately 47 days after the first yellow fever vaccination. This receptor was obtained from a man aged 18 to 30 who received the YFV17D yellow fever vaccine. Written as DNA, the CDR3 is TGTGCCAGCGGTAATCTGGGATCCTCTGGGGCCAACGTCCTGACTTTC. This encodes CASGNLGSSGANVLTF.